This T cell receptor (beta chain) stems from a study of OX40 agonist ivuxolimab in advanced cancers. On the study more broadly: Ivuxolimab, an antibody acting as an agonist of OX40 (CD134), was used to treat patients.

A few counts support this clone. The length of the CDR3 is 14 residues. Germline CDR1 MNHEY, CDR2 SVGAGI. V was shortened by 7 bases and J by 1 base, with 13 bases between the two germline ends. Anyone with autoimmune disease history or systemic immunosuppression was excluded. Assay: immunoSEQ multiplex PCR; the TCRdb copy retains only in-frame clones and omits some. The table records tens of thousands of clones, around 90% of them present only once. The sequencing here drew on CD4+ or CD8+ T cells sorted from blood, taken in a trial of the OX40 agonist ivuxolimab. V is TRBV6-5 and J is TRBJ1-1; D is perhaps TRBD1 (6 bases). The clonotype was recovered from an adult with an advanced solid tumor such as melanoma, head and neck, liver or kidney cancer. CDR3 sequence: CASTQQGGNTEAFF. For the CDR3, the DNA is TGTGCCAGCACCCAACAAGGGGGGAACACTGAAGCTTTCTTT.